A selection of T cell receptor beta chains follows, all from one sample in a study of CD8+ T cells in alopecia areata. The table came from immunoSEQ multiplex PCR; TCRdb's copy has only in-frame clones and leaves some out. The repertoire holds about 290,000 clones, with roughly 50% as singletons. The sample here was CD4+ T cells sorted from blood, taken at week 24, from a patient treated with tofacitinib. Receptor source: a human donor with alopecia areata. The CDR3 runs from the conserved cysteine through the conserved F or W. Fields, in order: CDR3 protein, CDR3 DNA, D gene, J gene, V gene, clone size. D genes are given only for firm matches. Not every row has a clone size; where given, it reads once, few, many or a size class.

CAWRRQVTPYEQYF	TGTGCCTGGAGGCGCCAGGTCACTCCTTACGAGCAGTACTTC	.	TRBJ2-7	TRBV30	.
CASSLAGWGRERRDGYTF	TGTGCCAGCAGCTTAGCGGGGTGGGGGCGCGAGCGAAGAGATGGCTACACCTTC	.	TRBJ1-2	TRBV7-2	.
CASSQVGGSTDTQYF	TGCGCCAGCAGCCAAGTCGGGGGAAGCACAGATACGCAGTATTTT	.	TRBJ2-3	TRBV4-1	.
CASSNLNSGNTIYF	TGTGCCAGCTCAAATCTGAACTCTGGAAACACCATATATTTT	.	TRBJ1-3	TRBV18	few
CASSLGAGRLYGYTF	TGTGCCAGCAGTTTAGGGGCAGGGAGACTCTATGGCTACACCTTC	.	TRBJ1-2	TRBV28	.
CATSYERSYNSPLHF	TGTGCCACCTCTTATGAAAGGTCCTATAATTCACCCCTCCACTTT	.	TRBJ1-6	TRBV5-6	.
CASSVAASGGKTQYF	TGTGCCAGCAGTGTCGCGGCTAGCGGGGGAAAGACCCAGTACTTC	TRBD2	TRBJ2-5	TRBV2	few
CASSAGGTDTQYF	TGTGCCAGCAGTGCCGGGGGGACAGATACGCAGTATTTT	TRBD2	TRBJ2-3	TRBV25-1	once
CATSRGGGTYEQYF	TGTGCCACCAGCAGGGGAGGGGGCACCTACGAGCAGTACTTC	.	TRBJ2-7	TRBV15	.
CSVIGTGNTGELFF	TGCAGCGTTATCGGGACAGGGAACACCGGGGAGCTGTTTTTT	TRBD1	TRBJ2-2	TRBV29-1	few
CARGSRSSYNSPLHF	TGTGCCAGAGGCTCGCGGAGCTCCTATAATTCACCCCTCCACTTT	.	TRBJ1-6	TRBV19	few
CASSSIRDTKSRGETQYF	TGTGCCAGCAGCTCAATACGGGACACCAAATCAAGGGGAGAGACCCAGTACTTC	.	TRBJ2-5	TRBV5-6	.
CASSLSGGSTDTQYF	TGTGCCAGCAGCCTGTCCGGGGGAAGCACAGATACGCAGTATTTT	.	TRBJ2-3	TRBV5-6	.
CASSKSSGANVLTF	TGTGCCAGCAGTAAGAGCTCTGGGGCCAACGTCCTGACTTTC	.	TRBJ2-6	TRBV6-5	few
CSAEVQGTQETQYF	TGCAGCGCCGAGGTCCAGGGGACCCAAGAGACCCAGTACTTC	.	TRBJ2-5	TRBV29-1	few
CASSVERGRYGTDTQYF	TGTGCCAGCAGCGTAGAGAGAGGGCGATATGGGACAGATACGCAGTATTTT	.	TRBJ2-3	TRBV9	.
CSALGLDEQFF	TGCAGTGCCCTGGGACTCGATGAGCAGTTCTTC	.	TRBJ2-1	TRBV20-1	.
CASSQGLNYGYTF	TGCGCCAGCAGCCAAGGCCTCAACTATGGCTACACCTTC	.	TRBJ1-2	TRBV4-1	.
CSVELTDTQYF	TGCAGCGTTGAACTAACAGATACGCAGTATTTT	.	TRBJ2-3	TRBV29-1	.
CAWRMAGETTLHF	TGTGCCTGGAGAATGGCTGGGGAAACCACCCTCCACTTT	.	TRBJ1-6	TRBV30	.
CASSELKVYEQFF	TGTGCCAGCAGTGAACTGAAGGTCTATGAGCAGTTCTTC	.	TRBJ2-1	TRBV2	.
CASSQRRITSRHEQYF	TGCGCCAGCAGTCAACGTCGAATCACTTCGCGCCACGAGCAGTACTTC	.	TRBJ2-7	TRBV23-1	.
CALRAGANVLTF	TGTGCGCTTCGGGCGGGGGCCAACGTCCTGACTTTC	.	TRBJ2-6	TRBV2	few
CSVGVRGVNEKLFF	TGCAGCGTTGGGGTGAGGGGGGTAAATGAAAAACTGTTTTTT	.	TRBJ1-4	TRBV29-1	.
CASMSERGNQPQHF	TGTGCCAGCATGTCCGAACGGGGGAATCAGCCCCAGCATTTT	.	TRBJ1-5	TRBV6-6	.
CASSLVPVRGATEAFF	TGTGCCAGCAGCTTGGTCCCGGTTAGGGGGGCGACTGAAGCTTTCTTT	.	TRBJ1-1	TRBV5-6	.
CAQSVGHSYEQYF	TGTGCCCAAAGCGTGGGACATTCCTACGAGCAGTACTTC	.	TRBJ2-7	TRBV30	.